This T cell receptor (beta chain) was sequenced for a study of shared clonotypes between healthy human individuals. The naive CD8 population came from CD45RO-negative cells selected for CCR7, without terminally differentiated effector memory CD45RA+ cells. Broader study findings: Between several donors, naive CD4 clonotypes were shared at a level of approximately 5%. Sampling involved blood alone; tissue repertoires likely differ.

The study ran the assay at deep level. Profiling relied on immunoSEQ multiplex PCR, and the TCRdb table lists in-frame clones only, not all of them. There are roughly 850,000 clones in the sample; about 96% occur only once, and about 0.25% lies in the top ten. As regards this clone: Its specificity is not known.

This TCR was sampled from a man aged 25 to 45 in good health. The sample taken for sequencing was naive CD8+ T cells sorted from blood.

The CDR3 region has the DNA TGTGCCAGCACGGTGGCCCCGGGCACCGGGGAGCTGTTTTTT. It codes for CASTVAPGTGELFF. This rearrangement joins TRBV2 to TRBJ2-2; D unclear. Germline loops: CDR1 SNHLY, CDR2 FYNNEI. This CDR3 comprises 14 residues. V gave up 7 bases and J gave up 4 bases, with 13 bases separating them. Filled out from reference TRBV2 and TRBJ2-2, the complete variable domain reads EPEVTQTPSHQVTQMGQEVILRCVPISNHLYFYWYRQILGQKVEFLVSFYNNEISEKSEIFDDQFSVERPDGSNFTLKIRSTKLEDSAMYFCASTVAPGTGELFFGEGSRLTVL.